Each of the 20 T cell receptor beta chains below was sequenced from the same sample in a study of blood T cell repertoires in COVID-19. Clones were sequenced by immunoSEQ multiplex PCR, and TCRdb holds only the in-frame ones, with some missing. The top ten clones hold approximately 7.5% of a sample with 300,000 to 350,000 clones, 80% to 95% of them seen once. Material: peripheral blood. Every receptor here comes from a woman aged 25-40 years with COVID-19, enrolled during active disease.

V is TRBV6-6 and J is TRBJ1-2; 10 positions match TRBD1. The V segment lost 6 bases and the J segment 8 bases; nucleotides outside the gene matches: 6. The CDR3 sequence is 13 residues long. Germline CDR1 and CDR2: MNHNY and SVGAGI (reference sequence). The CDR3 bases are TGTGCCAGCAGCCGACAGGGGGCCGAGGGCTACACCTTC. Its protein product is CASSRQGAEGYTF.

CDR3 amino acids: CAWVRDLAGGDNEQFF. The CDR3 DNA sequence: TGTGCCTGGGTCAGAGACCTAGCGGGAGGCGACAATGAGCAGTTCTTC. The chain employs TRBV30 and TRBJ2-1; TRBD2 agrees at 11 bases. CDR1 and CDR2 from the germline V gene are GTSNPN and SVGIG (reference sequence). Unmatched junction bases numbered 11, after V lost 5 bases and J lost 5 bases. This CDR3 is built from 16 residues.

The chain carries TRBV3-1 (or the pseudogene TRBV3-2) and TRBJ2-1; 8 bases fit TRBD2. V dropped 1 base and J dropped 6; count of bases not matched to a gene: 2. Germline-derived CDR1 and CDR2 are LGHDT and YNNKEL (reference sequence). CDR3 length: 14 residues. The CDR3 DNA is TGTGCCAGCAGCCAAGCGGGAGGGTTCAATGAGCAGTTCTTC. This gives the protein CASSQAGGFNEQFF.

The V gene is TRBV30, the J gene TRBJ1-2; unclear D gene. In germline, CDR1 is GTSNPN, CDR2 SVGIG (reference sequence). The germline V and J ends were trimmed by 0 bases and 3 bases, with 11 bases remaining between them. This CDR3 has 14 residues. Here the CDR3 reads CAWSVRGFYYGYTF. As DNA, the CDR3 is TGTGCCTGGAGTGTTCGAGGGTTTTACTATGGCTACACCTTC.

The CDR3 reads CASDRVYSNQPQHF. The CDR3 DNA is TGTGCCAGCGACAGGGTTTATAGCAATCAGCCCCAGCATTTT. V and J are TRBV28 and TRBJ1-5, with 7 bases fitting TRBD1. The CDR3 totals 14 residues. The V segment lost 8 bases and the J segment 0 bases; nucleotides outside the gene matches: 4. Germline V gives CDR1 MDHEN, CDR2 SYDVKM.

V is TRBV19 and J is TRBJ2-4; TRBD2 is a possible D gene (5 bases). Per the germline V gene, CDR1 is LNHDA and CDR2 is SQIVND (reference sequence). CDR3 size: 13 residues. V was trimmed by 4 bases and J by 8 bases, leaving 12 bases between them. The CDR3 DNA sequence: TGTGCCAGTAGTAATCAGGCCGGGGACATTCAGTACTTC. The encoded protein is CASSNQAGDIQYF.

This clone was counted between two and nine times. The chain uses TRBV7-2 and TRBJ2-5; the D is unclear. The ends were cut back, 3 bases at V and 5 bases at J, with 7 bases in the middle. The CDR3 has 12 residues. Germline V gene sequence: CDR1 SGHTA, CDR2 FQGNSA. CDR3: CASSFSKETQYF. CDR3 sequence (DNA): TGTGCCAGCAGCTTCTCTAAGGAGACCCAGTACTTC. Supplemented by reference TRBV7-2 and TRBJ2-5, the full variable domain reads GAGVSQSPSNKVTEKGKDVELRCDPISGHTALYWYRQSLGQGLEFLIYFQGNSAPDKSGLPSDRFSAERTGGSVSTLTIQRTQQEDSAVYLCASSFSKETQYFGPGTRLLVL.

This sequence joins TRBV4-2 and TRBJ2-3; 11 bases line up with TRBD1. Germline CDR1 is LGHNA and CDR2 is YNFKEQ. CDR3 length equals 18 residues. The trim removed 4 bases at V and 6 bases at J, leaving 15 bases unmatched. CDR3 sequence: CASSRPALGQGAPDTQYF. CDR3 bases: TGTGCCAGCAGCCGCCCCGCCCTCGGACAGGGGGCGCCTGATACGCAGTATTTT.

This clone was detected only a few times. The chain has TRBV4-2 and TRBJ1-1, with a possible D match to TRBD1 (6 bases). The V and J ends lost 0 bases and 3 bases respectively, with 11 bases between them. Germline assignment: CDR1 LGHNA and CDR2 YNFKEQ. The CDR3 loop spans 15 amino acids. CDR3 sequence: CASSQDGGRYTEAFF. In DNA form, the CDR3 reads TGTGCCAGCAGCCAAGATGGGGGCAGATACACTGAAGCTTTCTTT.

This clone was found once. The chain recombines TRBV19 with TRBJ2-7; maybe TRBD2 (6 bases). V was clipped by 3 bases and J by 10 bases, with 19 bases between them. This CDR3 is 14 amino acids long. Germline CDR1 reads LNHDA; CDR2 reads SQIVND (reference sequence). The chain's CDR3 is CASSMSRVGGIQYF. DNA for the CDR3: TGTGCCAGTAGTATGAGCAGAGTGGGGGGTATCCAGTACTTC.

The chain carries TRBV7-3 and TRBJ2-1, with a possible D match to TRBD2 (6 bases). Trimming took 6 bases from V and 9 from J, leaving 12 bases between them. The CDR3 runs 12 residues. Germline V lookup: CDR1 SGHTA, CDR2 FQGTGA. The CDR3 nucleotides are TGTGCCAGCAGTTTTCGGGGAGGTGAGCAGTTCTTC. Translating gives CASSFRGGEQFF.

The chain has TRBV18 and TRBJ2-5; 7 bases map to TRBD1. The CDR3 is made up of 16 amino acids. Germline V gene sequence: CDR1 KGHSH, CDR2 LQKENI. V shed 5 bases and J 5 bases; nucleotides not matched to a gene: 14. This CDR3 reads CASSRGSRQGGETQYF. CDR3 nucleotides: TGTGCCAGCTCAAGGGGGTCCCGACAGGGTGGTGAGACCCAGTACTTC.

The rearrangement links TRBV28 to TRBJ1-4; TRBD1 might be the D (6 bases). This CDR3 contains 14 residues. V lost 5 bases to trimming and J lost 7 bases, with 14 bases between them. The germline V gene encodes CDR1 MDHEN and CDR2 SYDVKM. The CDR3 loop is CASSRGSLIEKLFF. The DNA of the CDR3 is TGTGCCAGCAGTAGGGGGTCGTTGATTGAAAAACTGTTTTTT.

The J gene is TRBJ2-1, the V gene TRBV6-2 or TRBV6-3, with D maybe TRBD1 (6 bases). This CDR3 contains 14 residues. The germline gives CDR1 MNHEY, CDR2 SVGEGT. V lost 5 bases to trimming and J lost 0 bases, with 8 bases between them. The CDR3 loop is CASSGGSSYNEQFF. CDR3 DNA sequence: TGTGCCAGCAGTGGGGGCAGCTCCTACAATGAGCAGTTCTTC.

This clone was recorded once. The genes are TRBV6-1 and TRBJ2-1; tentatively, D is TRBD1 (5 bases). The CDR3 runs to 11 residues. Germline V gene sequence: CDR1 MNHNS, CDR2 SASEGT. The germline V and J ends were trimmed by 1 base and 10 bases, with 5 bases remaining between them. DNA for the CDR3: TGTGCCAGCAGTGAAGGGACAGAGCAGTTCTTC. It codes for CASSEGTEQFF.

The chain is built from TRBV7-2 and TRBJ1-4; D is unclear. This CDR3 is 13 amino acids long. The V end was cut by 5 bases, the J end by 8 bases, with 12 bases between. Per germline, CDR1 SGHTA and CDR2 FQGNSA. CDR3 residues: CASSTQPGEKLFF. The CDR3, as DNA: TGTGCCAGCAGCACCCAACCGGGGGAAAAACTGTTTTTT. The full variable domain, rest sourced from reference TRBV7-2 and TRBJ1-4, is GAGVSQSPSNKVTEKGKDVELRCDPISGHTALYWYRQSLGQGLEFLIYFQGNSAPDKSGLPSDRFSAERTGGSVSTLTIQRTQQEDSAVYLCASSTQPGEKLFFGSGTQLSVL.

V and J are TRBV30 and TRBJ1-5; D gene ambiguous. The CDR3 is 13 amino acids. Between the trimmed V and J ends, which lost 0 bases and 5 bases, there was a span of 8 bases. The V gene's germline CDR1 is GTSNPN and CDR2 SVGIG (reference sequence). CDR3 region: CAWSVNSDQPQHF. CDR3 coding DNA: TGTGCCTGGAGTGTAAACAGTGATCAGCCCCAGCATTTT.

The J gene is TRBJ2-1, the V gene TRBV7-6; a weak D match, TRBD2 (6 bases). The CDR3 is 16 residues long. Looked up from germline, CDR1 is SGHVS and CDR2 is FNYEAQ. V shed 2 bases and J shed 4 bases, with 15 bases lying between them. The CDR3 region is CASSLNSGNLYNEQFF. CDR3 nucleotide sequence: TGTGCCAGCAGCTTAAATAGCGGAAACCTTTACAATGAGCAGTTCTTC.

This clone appeared once. The V and J genes are TRBV7-8 and TRBJ2-7, with 7 bases lining up with TRBD2. CDR1 is SGHVS, CDR2 FQNEAQ, per germline. The CDR3 consists of 14 residues. Losses at the gene ends were 2 bases for V and 5 bases for J; bases not matched to a gene: 6. CDR3 coding DNA: TGTGCCAGCAGCTTAAGGACTAGTTCCCACGAGCAGTACTTC. Translated: CASSLRTSSHEQYF.

The chain uses TRBV2 and TRBJ2-7; tentatively, D is TRBD1 (5 bases). Germline assignment: CDR1 SNHLY and CDR2 FYNNEI. This CDR3 contains 12 residues. V lost 6 bases, J lost 4 bases, and 10 bases lay in between. This chain's CDR3 is CASRKTAYEQYF. DNA for the CDR3: TGTGCCAGCAGGAAGACAGCATACGAGCAGTACTTC.